This passage covers 6 T cell receptor beta chains from one sample sequenced in a study of vaccination and CD4 T cells after COVID-19. Treatment denoted: roughly 11-day PBMC culture with coronavirus spike peptide pools or control peptides (ViraFEST assay). Cultured CD4+ T cells had their DNA profiled by the Oncomine TCR Beta short-read assay. TCRdb re-called the PCR reads through MiXCR, storing one row per CDR3 protein. The sample yields 13,000 or so distinct CDR3 sequences, around 62% seen once. What these receptors recognize is not known. The sample taken for sequencing was CD4+ T cells from blood, cultured in vitro. The source is a human donor who had recovered from COVID-19.

The gene calls are TRBV5-1 and TRBJ1-5; possible D gene TRBD1, 5 bases. In germline, CDR1 is SGHRS, CDR2 YFSETQ. The germline V and J ends were trimmed by 4 bases and 7 bases, with 12 bases remaining between them. This CDR3 is 13 amino acids long. CDR3 region: CASSARVGQPQHF. CDR3 bases: TGCGCCAGCAGCGCCAGGGTAGGACAGCCCCAGCATTTT. Looking up the rest from reference TRBV5-1 and TRBJ1-5 gives the full variable domain: KAGVTQTPRYLIKTRGQQVTLSCSPISGHRSVSWYQQTPGQGLQFLFEYFSETQRNKGNFPGRFSGRQFSNSRSEMNVSTLELGDSALYLCASSARVGQPQHFGDGTRLSIL.

In this sample, this clonotype turned up a few times. V gene TRBV29-1 combines with J gene TRBJ1-2; D gene unclear. The CDR3 length is 12 residues. Germline lookup yields CDR1 SQVTM and CDR2 ANQGSEA. The germline V and J ends were trimmed by 1 base and 5 bases, with 8 bases remaining between them. CDR3 nucleotide sequence: TGCAGCGTTGAAGCTTTGCAGTATGGCTACACCTTC. Amino acids: CSVEALQYGYTF.

The gene calls are TRBV18 and TRBJ2-2, with 7 bases aligning to TRBD1. Germline V gene lookup returns CDR1 KGHSH and CDR2 LQKENI. This CDR3 is 15 amino acids long. The trim removed 4 bases at V and 5 bases at J, leaving 7 bases unmatched. CDR3 in DNA: TGTGCCAGCTCACTTCGACAGGGATTTACCGGGGAGCTGTTTTTT. It yields the protein CASSLRQGFTGELFF. The full variable domain, its missing parts supplied by reference TRBV18 and TRBJ2-2, is NAGVMQNPRHLVRRRGQEARLRCSPMKGHSHVYWYRQLPEEGLKFMVYLQKENIIDESGMPKERFSAEFPKEGPSILRIQQVVRGDSAAYFCASSLRQGFTGELFFGEGSRLTVL.

The chain is built from TRBV6-2 or TRBV6-3 and TRBJ2-3; TRBD2 matches 12 bases. Germline V gene sequence: CDR1 MNHEY, CDR2 SVGEGT. Germline trimming cut 6 bases from V and 2 bases from J; bases unmatched to any gene: 3. This CDR3 region has 15 residues. CDR3 sequence reads: CASRSSGRATDTQYF. As DNA, the CDR3 is TGTGCCAGCAGGTCTAGCGGGAGGGCCACAGATACGCAGTATTTT.

The V gene is TRBV6-1, the J gene TRBJ2-7; possibly TRBD1 or TRBD2 for D (5 bases each). Germline-derived CDR1 and CDR2 are MNHNS and SASEGT. Trimming pared 7 bases from V and 2 bases from J, leaving 18 bases between. The length of the CDR3 is 15 residues. The CDR3 spells CASTKRLGVAYEQYF. CDR3 DNA sequence: TGTGCCAGCACCAAAAGGCTGGGGGTGGCCTACGAGCAGTACTTC.

Of note for this clonotype: Germline is not matched at one junction end, which may reflect a read error. The chain employs TRBV2 and TRBJ2-7, with D unclear. The CDR3 is 11 amino acids. The germline CDR1 and CDR2 sequences are SNHLY and FYNNEI. The CDR3 reads CTSSQDYEQYF. In nucleotides, the CDR3 is TGTACCAGCAGTCAAGACTACGAGCAGTACTTC.